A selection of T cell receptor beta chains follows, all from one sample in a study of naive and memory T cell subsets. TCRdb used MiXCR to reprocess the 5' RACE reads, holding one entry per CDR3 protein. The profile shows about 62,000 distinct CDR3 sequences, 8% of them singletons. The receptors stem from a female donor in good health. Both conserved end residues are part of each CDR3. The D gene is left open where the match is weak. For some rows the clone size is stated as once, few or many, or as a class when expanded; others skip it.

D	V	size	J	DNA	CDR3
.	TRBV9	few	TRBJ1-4	TGTGCCAGCAGCCCCGGGACAACTCCTAATGAAAAACTGTTTTTT	CASSPGTTPNEKLFF
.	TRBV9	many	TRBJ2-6	TGTGCCAGCAGCGTGGCAGGGCGTCGAGCTGGGGCCAACGTCCTGACTTTC	CASSVAGRRAGANVLTF
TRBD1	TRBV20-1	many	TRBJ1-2	TGCAGTGCTAGCGTAACAGGGGGCCATGGCTACACCTTC	CSASVTGGHGYTF
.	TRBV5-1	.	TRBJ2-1	TGCGCCAGCAGCGTTTACAATGAGCAGTTCTTC	CASSVYNEQFF
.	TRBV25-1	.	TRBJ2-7	TGTGCCACCGCGATGGGTTCCGACGAGCAGTACTTC	CATAMGSDEQYF
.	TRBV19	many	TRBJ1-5	TGTGCCAGTAATACCGCCTTAGTGGGCAATCAGCCCCAGCATTTT	CASNTALVGNQPQHF
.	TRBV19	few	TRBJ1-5	TGTGCCAGTAGTGACGCAGGGTCGGGAATTCAGCCCCAGCATTTT	CASSDAGSGIQPQHF
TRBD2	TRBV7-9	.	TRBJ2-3	TGTGCCAGCAGCTACCCCTTAGCGGGAGGACTCACAGATACGCAGTATTTT	CASSYPLAGGLTDTQYF
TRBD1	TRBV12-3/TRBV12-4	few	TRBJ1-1	TGTGCCAGCAGTCGGGACAGTGGGAACACTGAAGCTTTCTTT	CASSRDSGNTEAFF
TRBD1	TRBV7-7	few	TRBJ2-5	TGTGCTAGCAGCTTAGGTACCCAGGGGGAAGAGACCCAGTACTTC	CASSLGTQGEETQYF
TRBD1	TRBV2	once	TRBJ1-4	TGTGCCAGCAGTGGGACAGGGGGGCGCGCACGTAATGAAAAACTGTTTTTT	CASSGTGGRARNEKLFF
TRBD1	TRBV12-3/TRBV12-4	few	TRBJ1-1	TGTGCCAGCAGTTGGACTGGACAGGGAGCTTTCTTT	CASSWTGQGAFF
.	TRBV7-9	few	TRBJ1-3	TGTGCCAGCAGCTTAGATGGGGGGCGCGGAAACACCATATATTTT	CASSLDGGRGNTIYF
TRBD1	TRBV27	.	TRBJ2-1	TGTGCCAGCAGTCTCACTAGGGGGCCTGAGCAGTTCTTC	CASSLTRGPEQFF
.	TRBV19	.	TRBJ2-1	TGTGCCAGTAGTAATCGTACAGTCATCTCTGATAATGAGCAGTTCTTC	CASSNRTVISDNEQFF
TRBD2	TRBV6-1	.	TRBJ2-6	TGTGCCAGCAACCCGCGGGAGGCAGCCTGGGCCAACGTCCTGACTTTC	CASNPREAAWANVLTF
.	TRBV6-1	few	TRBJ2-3	TGTGCCAGCAGTGAATGGGGGGTCGCGGATACGCAGTATTTT	CASSEWGVADTQYF
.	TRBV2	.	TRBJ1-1	TGTGCCAGCAGTGAAGGGCGTAGGACTGAAGCTTTCTTT	CASSEGRRTEAFF
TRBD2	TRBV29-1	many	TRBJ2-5	TGCAGCGCCGAAAGCGGGGAGAGACAAGAGACCCAGTACTTC	CSAESGERQETQYF
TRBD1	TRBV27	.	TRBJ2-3	TGTGCCAGCAACCCACCGGGACAGGGGTCGGCAGATACGCAGTATTTT	CASNPPGQGSADTQYF
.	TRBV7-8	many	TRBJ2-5	TGTGCCAGCAGCTTAGCTAGGTTGGTGGGCAGTCAAGAGACCCAGTACTTC	CASSLARLVGSQETQYF
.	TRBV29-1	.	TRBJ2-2	TGCAGCGTTGGGTCGGGTAGCGGAGGCACCGGGGAGCTGTTTTTT	CSVGSGSGGTGELFF
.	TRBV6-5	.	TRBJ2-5	TGTGCCAGCAGTTACTCGAGGGAGACCCAGTACTTC	CASSYSRETQYF
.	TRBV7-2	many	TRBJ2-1	TGTGCCAGCAGCTCCCCGGCTCGGTTAAATGAGCAGTTCTTC	CASSSPARLNEQFF
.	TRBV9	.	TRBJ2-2	TGTGCCAGCGGGGGTTACGGGGAGCTGTTTTTT	CASGGYGELFF
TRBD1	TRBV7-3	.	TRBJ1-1	TGTGCCAGCAGCGGACAGGGAGGGTACACTGAAGCTTTCTTT	CASSGQGGYTEAFF
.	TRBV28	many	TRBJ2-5	TGTGCCAGCAGTTTGCAGGGAACGGGCCAAGAGACCCAGTACTTC	CASSLQGTGQETQYF
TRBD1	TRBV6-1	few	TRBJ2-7	TGTGCCAGCAGAAAGACAGGGAACTACGAGCAGTACTTC	CASRKTGNYEQYF
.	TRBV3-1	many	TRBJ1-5	TGTGCCAGCAGCCAAGATGGCAATCAGCCCCAGCATTTT	CASSQDGNQPQHF
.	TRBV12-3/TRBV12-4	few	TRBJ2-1	TGTGCCAGCAGTTTTTCCCGGGGTGAGCAGTTCTTC	CASSFSRGEQFF
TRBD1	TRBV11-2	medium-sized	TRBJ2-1	TGTGCCAGCAGCTTAGTCCAAGGGGGCGATGAGCAGTTCTTC	CASSLVQGGDEQFF
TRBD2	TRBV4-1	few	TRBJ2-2	TGCGCCAGCAGCCAAGACGGGACTACGAACACCGGGGAGCTGTTTTTT	CASSQDGTTNTGELFF
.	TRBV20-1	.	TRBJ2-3	TGCAGTGCAAGAGGGCTTAGCATGGGTACGCAGTATTTT	CSARGLSMGTQYF
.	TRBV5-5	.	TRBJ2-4	TGTGCCAGCAGCTGGCAAGTTCCTACCAAAAACATTCAGTACTTC	CASSWQVPTKNIQYF
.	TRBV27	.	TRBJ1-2	TGTGCCAGCAGTTTATCGTCCAGGGGAGTCTATGGCTACACCTTC	CASSLSSRGVYGYTF
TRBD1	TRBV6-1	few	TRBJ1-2	TGTGCCAGCAGTGAGCCCCAGGGGACAGGGGGCTATGGCTACACCTTC	CASSEPQGTGGYGYTF
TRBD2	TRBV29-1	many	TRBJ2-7	TGCAGCGTTCATGGGGGGGATTCCTACGAGCAGTACTTC	CSVHGGDSYEQYF
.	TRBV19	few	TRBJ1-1	TGTGCCAGTAGTATAGTAACCGCGAACACTGAAGCTTTCTTT	CASSIVTANTEAFF
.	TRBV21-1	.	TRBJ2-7	TGTGCCAGCAGCGGAGCCGGGACGGCGTGGAGGGAGCAGTACTTC	CASSGAGTAWREQYF
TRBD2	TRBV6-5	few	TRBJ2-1	TGTGCCAGCAGTTACTCGTGGAGCGGGGGAATGAATGAGCAGTTCTTC	CASSYSWSGGMNEQFF
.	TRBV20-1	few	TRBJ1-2	TGCAGTGCTAGTGACAGCAGTTATGGCTACACCTTC	CSASDSSYGYTF
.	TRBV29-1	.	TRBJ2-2	TGCAGCGTTGACGTGCAGGGGGGCACCGGGGAGCTGTTTTTT	CSVDVQGGTGELFF
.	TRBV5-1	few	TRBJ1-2	TGCGCCAGCAGCTTGGAGGACTATGGCTACACCTTC	CASSLEDYGYTF
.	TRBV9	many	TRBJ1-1	TGTGCCAGCAGCGTAGGTCAGGGTCCCGGGAACACTGAAGCTTTCTTT	CASSVGQGPGNTEAFF
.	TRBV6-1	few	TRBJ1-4	TGTGCCAGCAGAACCAGGGCCACTAATGAAAAACTGTTTTTT	CASRTRATNEKLFF
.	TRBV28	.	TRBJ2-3	TGTGCCAGCAGTCCTCCGGCGGATACGCAGTATTTT	CASSPPADTQYF
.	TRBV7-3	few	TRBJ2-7	TGTGCCAGCAGCTCGATCGGGACCTCTTGGAACGAGCAGTACTTC	CASSSIGTSWNEQYF
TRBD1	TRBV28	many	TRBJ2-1	TGTGCCAGCAGTCTCAGACAGGGGGCTGACTCACCTAAACCCTACAATGAGCAGTTCTTC	CASSLRQGADSPKPYNEQFF
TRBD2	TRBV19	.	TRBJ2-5	TGTGCCAGTAGTACCCCAGGCGGCGGGAGTCAAGAGACCCAGTACTTC	CASSTPGGGSQETQYF
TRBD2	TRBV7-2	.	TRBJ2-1	TGTGCCAGCAGCTTAGAGACTAGCGGATACAATGAGCAGTTCTTC	CASSLETSGYNEQFF
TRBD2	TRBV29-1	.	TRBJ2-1	TGCAGCGTTGAAGCGGGGGGGCAGTCTAAGGTCAATGAGCAGTTCTTC	CSVEAGGQSKVNEQFF